This passage covers 2 T cell receptor beta chains from one sample sequenced in a study of T cells in Graves' hyperthyroidism and ophthalmopathy. Researchers took RNA transcripts and amplified the TCR beta CDR3 regions from them. In the first-round RT-PCR of the TCR CDR3, the HTBI primer set was used. TCRdb reprocessed the multiplex PCR reads with MiXCR, giving one entry per CDR3 protein. The data show about 640,000 distinct CDR3 sequences, about 14% seen once. Input material: blood. These TCRs come from a woman between 50 and 59 years old with Graves' ophthalmopathy.

A few counts support this clonotype. The genes are TRBV6-2 or TRBV6-3 and TRBJ2-2; D unclear. The germline gives CDR1 MNHEY, CDR2 SVGEGT. CDR3 length: 14 residues. V was shortened by 6 bases and J by 6 bases, with 14 bases between the two germline ends. CDR3 region: CASSPESLAGELFF. CDR3 DNA sequence: TGTGCCAGCAGCCCGGAGAGTCTGGCCGGGGAGCTGTTTTTT.

This clonotype has ten or more counts. V gene TRBV27 combines with J gene TRBJ2-1; 14 nucleotides match TRBD2. J was trimmed by 1 base and V by 6 bases; bases with no gene match: 5. The CDR3 runs to 17 residues. CDR1 is MNHEY and CDR2 is SMNVEV in the germline V gene (reference sequence). CDR3 nucleotide sequence: TGTGCCAGCAGAGGGACTAGCGGGAGTCGGTCCTACAATGAGCAGTTCTTC. Its translation is CASRGTSGSRSYNEQFF.